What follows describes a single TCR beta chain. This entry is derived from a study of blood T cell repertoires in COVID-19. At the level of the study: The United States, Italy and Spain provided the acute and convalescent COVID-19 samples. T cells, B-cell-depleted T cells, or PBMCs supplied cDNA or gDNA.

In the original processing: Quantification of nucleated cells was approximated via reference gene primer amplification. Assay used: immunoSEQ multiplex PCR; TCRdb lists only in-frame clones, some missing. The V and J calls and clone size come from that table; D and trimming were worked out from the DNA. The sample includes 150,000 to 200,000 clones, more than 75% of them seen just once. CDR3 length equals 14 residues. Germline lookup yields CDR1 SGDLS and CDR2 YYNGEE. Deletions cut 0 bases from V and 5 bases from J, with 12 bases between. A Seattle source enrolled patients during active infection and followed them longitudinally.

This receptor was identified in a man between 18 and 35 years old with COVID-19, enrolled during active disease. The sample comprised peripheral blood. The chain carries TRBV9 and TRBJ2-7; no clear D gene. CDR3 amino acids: CASSVETLSHEQYF. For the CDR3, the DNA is TGTGCCAGCAGCGTAGAAACCCTATCTCACGAGCAGTACTTC.